This T cell receptor (beta chain) stems from a study of blood T cell repertoires in COVID-19. Study-level background: From the United States, Italy and Spain came samples of acute and convalescent COVID-19. Sources were T cells, B-cell-depleted T cells, or PBMCs; the material itself was cDNA or gDNA.

The germline V and J ends were trimmed by 0 bases and 4 bases, with 5 bases remaining between them. CDR3 length equals 13 residues. Germline values: CDR1 SGHRS, CDR2 YFSETQ. Original analysis: Reference gene primer amplification yielded estimated nucleated cell counts. Sequencing was performed with immunoSEQ multiplex PCR; in TCRdb, only in-frame clones are kept and a portion is missing. The V and J calls and the clone size are those of that table, but D and trimming were determined from the DNA. This table holds roughly 220,000 clones, roughly 80% found once. The chain couples TRBV5-1 to TRBJ1-3; no clear D gene. This clonotype was obtained from a woman in her 30s who had recovered from COVID-19. Sequencing was carried out using peripheral blood. The CDR3 DNA reads as TGCGCCAGCAGCTTGGCCTCGGGAAACACCATATATTTT. This translates into CASSLASGNTIYF.